This T cell receptor (beta chain) was found in a study of blood T cell repertoires in COVID-19. Turning to the study itself: The analysed material was cDNA or gDNA that came from T cells, B-cell-depleted T cells, or PBMCs.

There are 17 residues in the CDR3. Trimming cost V 2 bases and J 6 bases, with 17 bases left between them. Germline CDR1 is SGHVS and CDR2 is FNYEAQ. Repertoires were generated with immunoSEQ multiplex PCR, while TCRdb's copy carries only in-frame clones and drops some. The sample includes 200,000 to 300,000 clones, under 85% of them seen just once. The chain couples TRBV7-6 to TRBJ1-6, with a tentative D call TRBD1 (6 bases). What was sequenced was peripheral blood. The receptor comes from a human donor in a cohort sampled during active COVID-19. The CDR3 here is CASSLSGTSRVNSPLHF. The CDR3, as DNA: TGTGCCAGCAGCTTATCTGGGACAAGTCGAGTTAATTCACCCCTCCACTTT.